A selection of T cell receptor beta chains follows, all from one sample in a study of regulatory T cells in long-lasting Graves disease. TCRdb reanalysed the multiplex PCR reads using MiXCR and keeps one entry per CDR3 protein. Among about 660,000 distinct CDR3 sequences listed, 30% were seen once. The sample here was peripheral blood mononuclear cells (PBMCs), taken when the disease was refractory, from a patient treated with antithyroid drugs. These receptors all come from a female donor with Graves disease. Both conserved end residues are part of each CDR3. The D gene is left open where the match is weak. Where a row states a size, it is once, few, many or the class of an expanded clone; other rows omit it.

TRBJ2-5 TRBD2 few TRBV20-1 CSARDRLAGYQETQYF TGCAGTGCTAGGGACAGACTAGCGGGGTACCAAGAGACCCAGTACTTC
TRBJ2-6 - - TRBV11-2 CASSFLRSSGANVLTF TGTGCCAGCAGCTTTCTTCGAAGCTCTGGGGCCAACGTCCTGACTTTC
TRBJ1-6 - few TRBV5-6 CASSSYLRTPEANSPLHF TGTGCCAGCAGCTCTTACCTGAGGACGCCGGAGGCCAATTCACCCCTCCACTTT
TRBJ1-5 TRBD1 many TRBV5-1 CASSAGTGGNQPQHF TGTGCCAGCAGCGCTGGGACAGGGGGTAATCAGCCCCAGCATTTT
TRBJ1-5 - - TRBV6-2/TRBV6-3 CASSEGGSGRQPQHF TGTGCCAGCAGTGAAGGGGGATCGGGGCGCCAGCCCCAGCATTTT
TRBJ2-3 - once TRBV5-1 CASSLEGHPSTDTQYF TGCGCCAGCAGCTTGGAGGGACACCCTAGCACAGATACGCAGTATTTT
TRBJ2-2 - few TRBV20-1 CSIEGTNTGELFF TGCAGTATAGAGGGCACGAACACCGGGGAGCTGTTTTTT
TRBJ2-5 TRBD2 - TRBV30 CAWTSGSRSQETQYF TGTGCCTGGACTAGCGGGAGTCGTAGCCAAGAGACCCAGTACTTC
TRBJ1-1 - - TRBV2 CASIIMNTEAFF TGTGCCAGCATAATAATGAACACTGAAGCTTTCTTT
TRBJ1-4 - - TRBV28 CASSFEPATNEKLFF TGTGCCAGCAGTTTTGAACCCGCAACTAATGAAAAACTGTTTTTT
TRBJ2-2 - few TRBV11-3 CASSLVLSGSTGELFF TGTGCCAGCAGCTTAGTCCTATCCGGAAGCACCGGGGAGCTGTTTTTT
TRBJ1-1 - - TRBV5-1 CASSLAGWNTEAFF TGCGCCAGCAGCTTGGCAGGCTGGAACACTGAAGCTTTCTTT
TRBJ1-1 - - TRBV20-1 CSAPTQMNTEAFF TGCAGTGCCCCGACACAGATGAACACTGAAGCTTTCTTT
TRBJ1-4 TRBD1 - TRBV29-1 CSVTGGEGTNEKLFF TGCAGCGTCACAGGGGGTGAAGGGACTAATGAAAAACTGTTTTTT
TRBJ2-7 TRBD1 few TRBV5-1 CASSVPGQGSQQYF TGCGCCAGCAGCGTACCGGGACAGGGGTCTCAGCAGTACTTC
TRBJ1-1 TRBD1 - TRBV29-1 CSGDRGTRTEAFF TGCAGCGGGGACAGGGGTACCAGGACTGAAGCTTTCTTT
TRBJ1-1 - - TRBV20-1 CSARVGSNTEAFF TGCAGTGCTAGAGTCGGGTCGAACACTGAAGCTTTCTTT
TRBJ2-5 - - TRBV12-3/TRBV12-4 CASSLGRIADHQETQHF TGTGCCAGCAGTTTGGGTAGAATAGCGGACCACCAAGAGACCCAGCACTTC
TRBJ1-2 - few TRBV7-9 CASSLVGADGYTF TGTGCCAGCAGCTTAGTTGGGGCGGATGGCTACACCTTC
TRBJ1-4 - many TRBV28 CASSLGGVNEKLFF TGTGCCAGCAGTTTAGGTGGAGTAAATGAAAAACTGTTTTTT
TRBJ1-4 TRBD1 few TRBV20-1 CSARDGTGPEKLFF TGCAGTGCTAGAGACGGGACAGGTCCCGAAAAACTGTTTTTT
TRBJ2-7 - many TRBV11-1 CASSPRVSYEQYF TGTGCCAGCAGCCCCCGGGTCTCCTACGAGCAGTACTTC
TRBJ2-7 - - TRBV11-2 CASSLRQHTYEQYF TGTGCCAGCAGCCTCCGACAGCACACCTACGAGCAGTACTTC
TRBJ2-7 TRBD1 - TRBV7-6 CASSKGQGSHEQYF TGTGCCAGCAGCAAGGGACAGGGCTCGCACGAGCAGTACTTC
TRBJ1-4 TRBD1 many TRBV7-2 CASSPGTGREKLFF TGTGCCAGCAGTCCCGGGACAGGGCGGGAAAAACTGTTTTTT
TRBJ1-5 TRBD1 - TRBV7-3 CASSRQTGVNQPQHF TGTGCCAGCAGCAGACAGACAGGGGTCAACCAGCCCCAGCATTTT
TRBJ1-5 - few TRBV6-5 CASSSGRPGAGEYQPQHF TGTGCCAGCAGTTCCGGACGCCCTGGGGCGGGGGAGTATCAGCCCCAGCATTTT
TRBJ2-3 - - TRBV27 CASSLGQNPTDTQYF TGTGCCAGCAGTTTAGGGCAGAATCCCACAGATACGCAGTATTTT
TRBJ2-7 - few TRBV12-3/TRBV12-4 CASSLLRGVGEQYF TGTGCCAGCAGTTTATTGAGGGGAGTGGGCGAGCAGTACTTC
TRBJ1-1 - few TRBV10-3 CAISPDGDTEAFF TGTGCCATCAGTCCGGACGGAGACACTGAAGCTTTCTTT
TRBJ1-6 - - TRBV18 CASSPQSSSYNSPLHF TGTGCCAGCTCACCACAGTCGAGCTCCTATAATTCACCCCTCCACTTT
TRBJ1-2 - few TRBV12-3/TRBV12-4 CASSPPMIYGYTF TGTGCCAGCAGCCCGCCCATGATATATGGCTACACCTTC
TRBJ1-5 - many TRBV7-2 CASSPRDSNQPQHF TGTGCCAGCAGCCCCCGGGACAGCAATCAGCCCCAGCATTTT
TRBJ2-7 - few TRBV25-1 CASSRGGTSEQYF TGTGCCAGCAGTCGAGGAGGGACCTCCGAGCAGTACTTC
TRBJ1-3 - - TRBV6-2/TRBV6-3 CASSESAGSGNTIYF TGTGCCAGCAGTGAATCGGCAGGGTCTGGAAACACCATATATTTT
TRBJ1-1 TRBD1 - TRBV10-3 CAISGGQGSLF TGTGCCATCAGTGGGGGACAGGGATCGCTCTTT
TRBJ1-1 - - TRBV15 CATSRVKGWTEAFF TGTGCCACCAGCAGAGTTAAGGGTTGGACTGAAGCTTTCTTT
TRBJ1-1 TRBD1 many TRBV12-3/TRBV12-4 CASSSGTGGSEAFF TGTGCCAGCAGTTCCGGGACAGGGGGTTCTGAAGCTTTCTTT
TRBJ2-7 TRBD2 - TRBV5-1 CASSLEMSGTSLYEQYF TGCGCCAGCAGCTTGGAAATGAGCGGGACTTCCCTCTACGAGCAGTACTTC
TRBJ2-7 TRBD2 - TRBV6-2/TRBV6-3 CASTASGRRGEQYF TGTGCCAGCACCGCTAGCGGGAGGCGGGGCGAGCAGTACTTC